This TCR beta chain was sequenced for a study of cytomegalovirus exposure and HLA in healthy donors. Whole-study context: The same platform was used for the roughly 120 validation repertoires and the 600 to 700 first-cohort repertoires, a later analysis reported. Study-wide results and limits: Cytomegalovirus-associated status was assigned to approximately 160 TCR beta chains. According to a subsequent analysis, TCR clusters identified in the first cohort showed a tendency to co-occur across the roughly 120 validation repertoires.

Sequenced by immunoSEQ multiplex PCR; TCRdb stores in-frame clones only, minus some. Here the sample spans over 200,000 clones, 70% to 90% being singletons. The CDR3 has 12 residues. Trimming left V 1 base short and J 5 bases short, with 5 bases between. Per germline, CDR1 LGHNA and CDR2 YSLEER. Remarks on this clone: Its antigen is currently unknown.

The sequenced sample was PBMCs. This chain connects TRBV4-3 to TRBJ1-1; D is unresolved. This clonotype was sampled from a woman aged 18-35 years in good health and CMV-seronegative. CDR3 DNA: TGCGCCAGCAGCCAAGCGGGGACTGAAGCTTTCTTT. As protein: CASSQAGTEAFF.